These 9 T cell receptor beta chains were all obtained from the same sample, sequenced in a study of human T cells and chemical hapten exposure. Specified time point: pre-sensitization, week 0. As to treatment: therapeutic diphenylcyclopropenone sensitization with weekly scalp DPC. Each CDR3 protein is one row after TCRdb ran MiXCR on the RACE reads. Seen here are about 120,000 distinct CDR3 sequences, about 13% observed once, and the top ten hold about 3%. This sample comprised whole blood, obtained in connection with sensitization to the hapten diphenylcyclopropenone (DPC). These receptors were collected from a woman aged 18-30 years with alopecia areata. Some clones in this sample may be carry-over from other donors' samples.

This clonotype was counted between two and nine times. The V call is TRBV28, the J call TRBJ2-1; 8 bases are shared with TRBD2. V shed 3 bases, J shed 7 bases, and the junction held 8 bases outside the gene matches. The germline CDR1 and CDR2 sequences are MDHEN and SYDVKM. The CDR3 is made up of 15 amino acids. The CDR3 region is CASSLFAGGRNEQFF. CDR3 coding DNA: TGTGCCAGCAGTTTGTTTGCGGGGGGTAGGAATGAGCAGTTCTTC. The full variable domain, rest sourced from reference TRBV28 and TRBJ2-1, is DVKVTQSSRYLVKRTGEKVFLECVQDMDHENMFWYRQDPGLGLRLIYFSYDVKMKEKGDIPEGYSVSREKKERFSLILESASTNQTSMYLCASSLFAGGRNEQFFGPGTRLTVL.

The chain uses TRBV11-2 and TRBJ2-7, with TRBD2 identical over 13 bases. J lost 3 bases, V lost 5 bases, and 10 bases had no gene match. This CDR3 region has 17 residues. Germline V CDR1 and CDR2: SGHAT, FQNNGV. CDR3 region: CASSPPRGLAGFYEQYF. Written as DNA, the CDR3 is TGTGCCAGCAGCCCCCCCAGGGGACTAGCGGGATTCTACGAGCAGTACTTC.

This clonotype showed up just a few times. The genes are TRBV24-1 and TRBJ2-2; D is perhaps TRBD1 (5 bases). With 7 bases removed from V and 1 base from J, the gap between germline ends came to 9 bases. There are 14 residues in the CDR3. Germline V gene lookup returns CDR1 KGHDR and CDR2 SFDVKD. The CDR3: CATRGHENTGELFF. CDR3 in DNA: TGTGCCACCAGAGGACACGAGAACACCGGGGAGCTGTTTTTT.

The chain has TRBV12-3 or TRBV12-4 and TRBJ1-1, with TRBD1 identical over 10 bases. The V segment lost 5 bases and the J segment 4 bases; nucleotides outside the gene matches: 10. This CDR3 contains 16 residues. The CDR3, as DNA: TGTGCCAGCAGTCAGAGCCGACAGGGGGCTATCACTGAAGCTTTCTTT. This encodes CASSQSRQGAITEAFF.

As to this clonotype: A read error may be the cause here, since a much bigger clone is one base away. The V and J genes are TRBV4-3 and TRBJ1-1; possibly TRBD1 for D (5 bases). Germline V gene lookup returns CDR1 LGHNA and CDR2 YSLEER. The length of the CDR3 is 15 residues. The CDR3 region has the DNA TGCCCCAGCAGCCCCCCCAGGGAAGAGGACACTGAAGCTTTCTTT. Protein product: CPSSPPREEDTEAFF.

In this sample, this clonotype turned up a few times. CDR3 nucleotides: TGTGCCAGCAGCTCCCCGAGGGGGGAGCTGTTTTTT. Translation gives CASSSPRGELFF. The chain employs TRBV5-4 and TRBJ2-2; D is unclear. This CDR3 has 12 amino acids. Trimming pared 3 bases from V and 8 bases from J, leaving 8 bases between. The germline gives CDR1 SGHNT, CDR2 YYREEE (reference sequence).

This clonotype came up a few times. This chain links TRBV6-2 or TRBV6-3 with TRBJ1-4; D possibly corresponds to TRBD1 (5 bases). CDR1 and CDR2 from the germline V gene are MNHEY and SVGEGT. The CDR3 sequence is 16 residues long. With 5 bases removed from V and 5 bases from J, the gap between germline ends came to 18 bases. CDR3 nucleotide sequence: TGTGCCAGCAGTACCTTCTTGGGACGGCGAAATGAAAAACTGTTTTTT. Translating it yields CASSTFLGRRNEKLFF.

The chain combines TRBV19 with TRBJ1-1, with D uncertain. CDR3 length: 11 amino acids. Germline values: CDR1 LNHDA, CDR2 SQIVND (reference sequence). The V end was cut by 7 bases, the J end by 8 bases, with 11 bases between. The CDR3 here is CASTFGREAFF. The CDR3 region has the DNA TGTGCCAGTACCTTCGGGCGGGAAGCTTTCTTT.

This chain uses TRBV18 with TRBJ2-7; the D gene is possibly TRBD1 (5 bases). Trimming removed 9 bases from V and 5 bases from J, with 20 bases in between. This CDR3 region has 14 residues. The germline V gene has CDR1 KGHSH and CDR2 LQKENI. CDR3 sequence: CASSDGDPGHEQYF. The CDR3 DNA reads TGTGCCAGTTCGGACGGAGACCCAGGGCACGAGCAGTACTTC.